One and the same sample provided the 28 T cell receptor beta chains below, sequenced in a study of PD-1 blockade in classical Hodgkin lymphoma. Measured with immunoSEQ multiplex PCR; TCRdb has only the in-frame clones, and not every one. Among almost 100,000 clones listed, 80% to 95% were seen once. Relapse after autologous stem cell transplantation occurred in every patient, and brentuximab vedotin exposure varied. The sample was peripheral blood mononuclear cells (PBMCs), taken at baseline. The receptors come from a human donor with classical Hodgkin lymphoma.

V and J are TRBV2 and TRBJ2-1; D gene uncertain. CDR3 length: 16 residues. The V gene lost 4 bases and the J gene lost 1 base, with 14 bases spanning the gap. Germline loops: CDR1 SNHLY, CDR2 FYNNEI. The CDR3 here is CASSVKTLGSYNEQFF. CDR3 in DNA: TGTGCCAGCAGTGTAAAAACCCTAGGATCCTACAATGAGCAGTTCTTC.

This chain's CDR3 is CASRLGGSYLGYTF. In nucleotides, the CDR3 is TGTGCCAGCAGGTTAGGGGGCTCTTATTTAGGCTACACCTTC. The V and J genes are TRBV27 and TRBJ1-2, with 7 bases fitting TRBD1. After removal of 6 bases from V and 8 bases from J, the junction contained 12 bases not matched to a gene. From germline, CDR1 is MNHEY and CDR2 SMNVEV (reference sequence). The CDR3 loop spans 14 amino acids.

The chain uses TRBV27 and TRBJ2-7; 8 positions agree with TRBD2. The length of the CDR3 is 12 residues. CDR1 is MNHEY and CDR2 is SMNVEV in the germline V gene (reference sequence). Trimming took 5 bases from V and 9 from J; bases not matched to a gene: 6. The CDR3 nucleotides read TGTGCCAGCAGTACCCCTAGCGGGCCGCAGTACTTC. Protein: CASSTPSGPQYF.

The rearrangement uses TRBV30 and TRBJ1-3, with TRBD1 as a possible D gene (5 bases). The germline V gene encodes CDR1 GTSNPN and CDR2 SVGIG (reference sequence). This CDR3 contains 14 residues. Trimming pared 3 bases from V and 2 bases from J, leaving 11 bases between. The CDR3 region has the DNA TGTGCCTGGAGCCGAGGGGCTGCTGGAAACACCATATATTTT. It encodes CAWSRGAAGNTIYF.

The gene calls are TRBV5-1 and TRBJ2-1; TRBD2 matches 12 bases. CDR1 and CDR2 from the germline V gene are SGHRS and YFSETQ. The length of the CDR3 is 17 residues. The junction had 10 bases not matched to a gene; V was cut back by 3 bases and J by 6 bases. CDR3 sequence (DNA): TGCGCCAGCAGCTCGGTTTGGACTAGCGGGAAGAGCAATGAGCAGTTCTTC. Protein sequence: CASSSVWTSGKSNEQFF.

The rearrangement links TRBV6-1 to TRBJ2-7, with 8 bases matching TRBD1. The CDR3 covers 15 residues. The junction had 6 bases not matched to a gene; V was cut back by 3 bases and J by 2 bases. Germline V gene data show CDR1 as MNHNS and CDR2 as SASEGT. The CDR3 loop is CASSELGTGAYEQYF. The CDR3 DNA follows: TGTGCCAGCAGTGAGCTCGGGACAGGCGCCTACGAGCAGTACTTC.

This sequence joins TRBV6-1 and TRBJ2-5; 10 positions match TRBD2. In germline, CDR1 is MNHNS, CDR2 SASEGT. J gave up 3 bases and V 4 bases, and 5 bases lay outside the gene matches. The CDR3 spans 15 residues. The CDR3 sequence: CASSASGRWEETQYF. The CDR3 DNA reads TGTGCCAGCAGTGCTAGCGGGAGATGGGAAGAGACCCAGTACTTC.

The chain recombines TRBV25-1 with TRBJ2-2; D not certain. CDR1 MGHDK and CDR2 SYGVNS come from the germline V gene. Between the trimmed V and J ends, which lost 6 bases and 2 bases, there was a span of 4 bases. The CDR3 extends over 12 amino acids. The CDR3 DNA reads TGTGCCAGCAGACACAACACCGGGGAGCTGTTTTTT. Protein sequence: CASRHNTGELFF.

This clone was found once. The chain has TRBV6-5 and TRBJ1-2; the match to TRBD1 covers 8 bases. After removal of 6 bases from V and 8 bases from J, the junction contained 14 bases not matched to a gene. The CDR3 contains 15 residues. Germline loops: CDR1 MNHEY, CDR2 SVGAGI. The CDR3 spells CASRVTSGTGRGYTF. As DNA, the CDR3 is TGTGCCAGCAGGGTCACCTCCGGGACAGGCCGCGGCTACACCTTC.

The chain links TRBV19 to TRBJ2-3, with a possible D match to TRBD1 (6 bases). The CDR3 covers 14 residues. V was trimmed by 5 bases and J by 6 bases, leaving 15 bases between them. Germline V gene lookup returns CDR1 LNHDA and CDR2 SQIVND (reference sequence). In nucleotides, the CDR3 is TGTGCCAGTAGTTCCGGACAGCGCCGGGATACGCAGTATTTT. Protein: CASSSGQRRDTQYF.

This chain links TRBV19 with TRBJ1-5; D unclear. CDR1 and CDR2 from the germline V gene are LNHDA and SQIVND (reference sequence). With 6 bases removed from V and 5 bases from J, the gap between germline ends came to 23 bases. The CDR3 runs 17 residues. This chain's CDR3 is CASSSPFRAAADQPQHF. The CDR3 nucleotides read TGTGCCAGTAGCTCCCCGTTCCGGGCGGCGGCGGATCAGCCCCAGCATTTT.

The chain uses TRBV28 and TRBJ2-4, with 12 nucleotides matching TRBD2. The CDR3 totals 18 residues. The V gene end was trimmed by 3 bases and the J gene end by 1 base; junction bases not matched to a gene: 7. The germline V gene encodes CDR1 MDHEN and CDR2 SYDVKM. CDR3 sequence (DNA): TGTGCCAGCAGTTTCCCCCTGACTAGCGGGGGCGCCAAAAACATTCAGTACTTC. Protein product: CASSFPLTSGGAKNIQYF.

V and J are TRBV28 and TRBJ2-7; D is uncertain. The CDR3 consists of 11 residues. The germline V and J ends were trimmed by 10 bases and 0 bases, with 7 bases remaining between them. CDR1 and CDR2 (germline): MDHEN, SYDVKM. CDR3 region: CATRASYEQYF. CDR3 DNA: TGTGCCACCCGGGCCTCCTACGAGCAGTACTTC.

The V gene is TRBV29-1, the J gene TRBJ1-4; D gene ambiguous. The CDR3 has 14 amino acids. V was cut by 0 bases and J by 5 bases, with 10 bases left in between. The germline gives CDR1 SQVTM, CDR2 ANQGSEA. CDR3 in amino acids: CSVEDGMGNEKLFF. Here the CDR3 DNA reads TGCAGCGTTGAAGATGGCATGGGAAATGAAAAACTGTTTTTT.

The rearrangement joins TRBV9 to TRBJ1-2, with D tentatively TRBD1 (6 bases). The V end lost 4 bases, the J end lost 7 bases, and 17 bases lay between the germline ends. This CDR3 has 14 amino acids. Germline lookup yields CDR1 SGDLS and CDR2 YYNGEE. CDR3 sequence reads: CASSTGQSGGGYTF. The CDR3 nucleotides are TGTGCCAGCAGCACTGGACAGAGCGGCGGTGGCTACACCTTC.

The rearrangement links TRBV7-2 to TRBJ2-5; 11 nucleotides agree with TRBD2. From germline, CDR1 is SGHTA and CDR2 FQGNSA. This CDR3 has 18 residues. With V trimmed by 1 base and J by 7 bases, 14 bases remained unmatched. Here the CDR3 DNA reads TGTGCCAGCAGCTTAGTTGGGACTAGCGGAGTCCGATGGGGGACCCAGTACTTC. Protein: CASSLVGTSGVRWGTQYF. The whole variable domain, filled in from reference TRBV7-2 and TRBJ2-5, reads GAGVSQSPSNKVTEKGKDVELRCDPISGHTALYWYRQSLGQGLEFLIYFQGNSAPDKSGLPSDRFSAERTGGSVSTLTIQRTQQEDSAVYLCASSLVGTSGVRWGTQYFGPGTRLLVL.

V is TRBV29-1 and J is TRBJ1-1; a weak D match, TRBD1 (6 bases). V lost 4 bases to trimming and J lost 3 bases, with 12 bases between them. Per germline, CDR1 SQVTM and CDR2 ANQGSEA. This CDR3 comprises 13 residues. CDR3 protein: CSVGGTRDTEAFF. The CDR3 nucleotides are TGCAGCGTTGGGGGGACAAGGGACACTGAAGCTTTCTTT.

CDR3 protein: CASSLVPLGETQYF. The CDR3 nucleotides are TGTGCCAGCAGCTTAGTCCCTCTCGGAGAGACCCAGTACTTC. The rearrangement joins TRBV7-3 to TRBJ2-5, with D hard to call. The length of the CDR3 is 14 residues. V was shortened by 2 bases and J by 4 bases, with 11 bases between the two germline ends. Germline V gives CDR1 SGHTA, CDR2 FQGTGA.

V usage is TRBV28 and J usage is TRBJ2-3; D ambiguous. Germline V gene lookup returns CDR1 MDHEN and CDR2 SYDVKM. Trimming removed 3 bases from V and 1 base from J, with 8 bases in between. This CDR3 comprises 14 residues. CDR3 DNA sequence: TGTGCCAGCAGTTTTTTGGCCGGCACAGATACGCAGTATTTT. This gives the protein CASSFLAGTDTQYF.

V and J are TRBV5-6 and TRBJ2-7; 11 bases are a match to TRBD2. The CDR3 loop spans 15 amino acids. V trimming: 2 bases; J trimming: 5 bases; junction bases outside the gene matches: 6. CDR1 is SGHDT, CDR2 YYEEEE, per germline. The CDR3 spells CASSFLLAGDHEQYF. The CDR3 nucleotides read TGTGCCAGCAGCTTTTTACTAGCGGGAGACCACGAGCAGTACTTC.

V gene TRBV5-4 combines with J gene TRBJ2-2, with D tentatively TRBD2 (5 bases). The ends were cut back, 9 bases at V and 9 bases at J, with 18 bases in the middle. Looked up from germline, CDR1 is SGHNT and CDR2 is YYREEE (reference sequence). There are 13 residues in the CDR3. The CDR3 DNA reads TGTGCCACCTTAGACCGGGGTACGAGGGAGCTGTTTTTT. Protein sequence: CATLDRGTRELFF.

The CDR3 region has the DNA TGTGCCAGCAGGGACTCGGGGGGGAGAGGTCAGCCCCAGCATTTT. Encoded protein: CASRDSGGRGQPQHF. V is TRBV6-5 and J is TRBJ1-5; the D gene is possibly TRBD1 (5 bases). Germline assignment: CDR1 MNHEY and CDR2 SVGAGI. The CDR3 spans 15 residues. The ends were cut back, 6 bases at V and 6 bases at J, with 18 bases in the middle.

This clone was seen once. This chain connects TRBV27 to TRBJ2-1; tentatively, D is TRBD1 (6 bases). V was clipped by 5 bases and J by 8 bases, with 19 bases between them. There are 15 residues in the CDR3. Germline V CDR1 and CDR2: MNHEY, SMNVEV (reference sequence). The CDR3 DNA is TGTGCCAGCAGTCCTACGGACAGCCATGGGGATGAGCAGTTCTTC. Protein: CASSPTDSHGDEQFF.

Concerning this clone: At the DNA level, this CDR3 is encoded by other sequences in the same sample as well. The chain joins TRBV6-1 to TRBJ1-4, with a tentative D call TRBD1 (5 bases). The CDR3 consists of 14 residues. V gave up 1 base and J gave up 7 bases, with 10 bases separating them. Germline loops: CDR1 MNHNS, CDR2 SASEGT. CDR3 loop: CASSEGGTGEKLFF. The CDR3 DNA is TGTGCCAGCAGTGAAGGCGGGACGGGTGAAAAACTGTTTTTT.

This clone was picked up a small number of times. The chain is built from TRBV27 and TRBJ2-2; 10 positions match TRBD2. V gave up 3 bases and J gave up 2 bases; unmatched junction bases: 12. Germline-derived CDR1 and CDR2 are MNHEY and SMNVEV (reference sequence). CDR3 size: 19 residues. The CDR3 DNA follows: TGTGCCAGCAGTTTGCGGGGACTAGCGCCCAACATTAACACCGGGGAGCTGTTTTTT. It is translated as CASSLRGLAPNINTGELFF.

The DNA for the CDR3 is TGTGCCAGCAGCGAAAGGGGCTTTTCCTACGAGCAGTACTTC. The encoded protein is CASSERGFSYEQYF. J is TRBJ2-7 and V is TRBV7-2; the D gene is possibly TRBD1 (5 bases). The germline gives CDR1 SGHTA, CDR2 FQGNSA. Trimming took off 5 bases at V and 1 base at J, with 12 bases between the two ends. The CDR3 contains 14 residues.

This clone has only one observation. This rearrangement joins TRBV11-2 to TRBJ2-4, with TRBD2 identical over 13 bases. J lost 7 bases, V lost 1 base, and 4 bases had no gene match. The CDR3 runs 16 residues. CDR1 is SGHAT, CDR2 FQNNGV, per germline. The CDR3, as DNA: TGTGCCAGCAGCTTAGGGACTAGCGGGAGATGGAACATTCAGTACTTC. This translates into CASSLGTSGRWNIQYF.

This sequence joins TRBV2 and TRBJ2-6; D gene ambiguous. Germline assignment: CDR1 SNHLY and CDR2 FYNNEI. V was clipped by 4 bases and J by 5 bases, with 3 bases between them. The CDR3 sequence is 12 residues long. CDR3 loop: CASSGRANVLTF. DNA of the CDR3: TGTGCCAGCAGTGGACGGGCCAACGTCCTGACTTTC.